This TCR beta chain was captured in a study of blood T cell repertoires in COVID-19. Only in-frame clones appear in the TCRdb table, and some are missing; sequencing was by immunoSEQ multiplex PCR. The sample lists about 94,000 clones; around 82% were seen once. The CDR3 consists of 15 residues. V was pared by 0 bases and J by 4 bases, with 9 bases between. Looked up from germline, CDR1 is LNHNV and CDR2 is YYDKDF (reference sequence). This receptor was identified in a man aged 55 to 70 with acute or convalescent COVID-19. J is TRBJ1-4 and V is TRBV15; no firm D call. Specimen: peripheral blood. Written as DNA, the CDR3 is TGTGCCACCAGCAGAGATGCGAGCTTTAATGAAAAACTGTTTTTT. Its protein product is CATSRDASFNEKLFF.